The clone carrying this T cell receptor (beta chain) has just one count. The data were taken from a study of blood T cell repertoires in COVID-19. Method: immunoSEQ multiplex PCR; TCRdb's copy keeps in-frame clones and lacks some. The table lists roughly 59,000 clones, around 80% of them singletons. The CDR3 is 14 residues long. The junction had 4 bases not matched to a gene; V was cut back by 3 bases and J by 7 bases. CDR1 is KGHDR and CDR2 is SFDVKD in the germline V gene. The gene calls are TRBV24-1 and TRBJ2-1; 8 bases line up with TRBD1. The origin of this receptor is a man of 80 years or more with acute or convalescent COVID-19. Material for sequencing was peripheral blood. The CDR3 DNA is TGTGCCACCAGTGATCCGGGACAGGTTAATGAGCAGTTCTTC. Translation gives CATSDPGQVNEQFF.